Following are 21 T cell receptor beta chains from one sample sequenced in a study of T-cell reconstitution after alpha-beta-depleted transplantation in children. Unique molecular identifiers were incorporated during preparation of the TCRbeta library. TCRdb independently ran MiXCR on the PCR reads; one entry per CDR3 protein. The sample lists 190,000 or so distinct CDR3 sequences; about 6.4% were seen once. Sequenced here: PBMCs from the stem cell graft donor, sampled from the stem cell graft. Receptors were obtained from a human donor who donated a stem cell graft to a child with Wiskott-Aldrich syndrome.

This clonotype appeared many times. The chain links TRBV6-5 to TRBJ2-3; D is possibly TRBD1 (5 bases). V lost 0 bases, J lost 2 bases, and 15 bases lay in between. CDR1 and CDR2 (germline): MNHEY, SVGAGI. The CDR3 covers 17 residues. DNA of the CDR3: TGTGCCAGCAGTTACTCCAGCATGGACACACACACAGATACGCAGTATTTT. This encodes CASSYSSMDTHTDTQYF.

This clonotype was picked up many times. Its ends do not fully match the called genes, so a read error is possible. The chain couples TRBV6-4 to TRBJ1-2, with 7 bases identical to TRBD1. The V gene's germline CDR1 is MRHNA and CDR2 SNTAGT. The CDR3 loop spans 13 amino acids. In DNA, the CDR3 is TGTGCCAGCAGTGACCCGATGACAGGGATTATTTTCTTC. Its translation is CASSDPMTGIIFF.

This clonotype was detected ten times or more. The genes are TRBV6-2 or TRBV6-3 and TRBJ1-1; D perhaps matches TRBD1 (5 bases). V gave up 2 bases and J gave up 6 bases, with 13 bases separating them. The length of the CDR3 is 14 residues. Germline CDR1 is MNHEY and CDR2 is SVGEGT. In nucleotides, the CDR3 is TGTGCCAGCAGTTACGACCAGGGATGGGCTGAAGCTTTCTTT. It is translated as CASSYDQGWAEAFF.

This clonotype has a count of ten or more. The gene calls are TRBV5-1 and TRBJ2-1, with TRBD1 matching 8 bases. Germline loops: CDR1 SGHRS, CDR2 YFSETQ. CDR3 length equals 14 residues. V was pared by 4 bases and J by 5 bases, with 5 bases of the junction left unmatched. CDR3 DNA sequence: TGCGCCAGCAGCCAGGACAGGGCCGACAATGAGCAGTTCTTC. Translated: CASSQDRADNEQFF.

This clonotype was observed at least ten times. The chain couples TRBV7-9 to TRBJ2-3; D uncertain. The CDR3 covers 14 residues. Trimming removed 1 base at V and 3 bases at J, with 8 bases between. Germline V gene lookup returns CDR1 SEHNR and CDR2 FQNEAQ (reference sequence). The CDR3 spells CASSLVGWTDTQYF. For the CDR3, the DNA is TGTGCCAGCAGCTTAGTTGGATGGACAGATACGCAGTATTTT.

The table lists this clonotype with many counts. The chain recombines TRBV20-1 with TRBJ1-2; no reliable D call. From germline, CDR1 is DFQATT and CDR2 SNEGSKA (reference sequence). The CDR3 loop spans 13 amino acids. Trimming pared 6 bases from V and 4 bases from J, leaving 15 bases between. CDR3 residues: CSAAHVKGYGYTF. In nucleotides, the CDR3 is TGCAGTGCGGCCCATGTAAAGGGCTATGGCTACACCTTC.

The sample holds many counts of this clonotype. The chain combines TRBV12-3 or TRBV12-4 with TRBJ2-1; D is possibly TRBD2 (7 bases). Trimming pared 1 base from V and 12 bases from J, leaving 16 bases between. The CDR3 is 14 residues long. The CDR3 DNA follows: TGTGCCAGCAGTTTAGGCGGGGGCCCCTCGGGGCAGTTCTTC. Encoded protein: CASSLGGGPSGQFF.

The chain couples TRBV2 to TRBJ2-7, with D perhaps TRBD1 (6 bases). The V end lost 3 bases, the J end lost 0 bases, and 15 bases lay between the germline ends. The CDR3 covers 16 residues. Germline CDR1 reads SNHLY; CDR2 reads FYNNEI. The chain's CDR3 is CASSDLGALSSYEQYF. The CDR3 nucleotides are TGTGCCAGCAGTGATTTGGGGGCTTTAAGCTCCTACGAGCAGTACTTC. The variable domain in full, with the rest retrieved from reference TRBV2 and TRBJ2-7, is EPEVTQTPSHQVTQMGQEVILRCVPISNHLYFYWYRQILGQKVEFLVSFYNNEISEKSEIFDDQFSVERPDGSNFTLKIRSTKLEDSAMYFCASSDLGALSSYEQYFGPGTRLTVT.

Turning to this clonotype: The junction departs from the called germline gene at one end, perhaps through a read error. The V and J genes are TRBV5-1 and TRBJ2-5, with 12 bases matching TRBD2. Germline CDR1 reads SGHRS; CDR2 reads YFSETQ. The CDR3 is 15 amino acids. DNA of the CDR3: TGCCCCAGCAGCCGGACTAGCGGGACTCAAGAGACCCAGTACTTC. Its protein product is CPSSRTSGTQETQYF. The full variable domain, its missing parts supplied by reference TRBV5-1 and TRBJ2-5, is KAGVTQTPRYLIKTRGQQVTLSCSPISGHRSVSWYQQTPGQGLQFLFEYFSETQRNKGNFPGRFSGRQFSNSRSEMNVSTLELGDSALYLCPSSRTSGTQETQYFGPGTRLLVL.

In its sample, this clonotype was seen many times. CDR3 nucleotides: TGCGCCAGCAGCTCCGTACTCGTACAGGGAAGGACAGATACGCAGTATTTT. Amino acid sequence: CASSSVLVQGRTDTQYF. The chain uses TRBV5-1 and TRBJ2-3, with a weak D call TRBD1 (6 bases). Between the trimmed V and J ends, which lost 3 bases and 3 bases, there was a span of 20 bases. CDR3 length equals 17 residues. The germline gives CDR1 SGHRS, CDR2 YFSETQ.

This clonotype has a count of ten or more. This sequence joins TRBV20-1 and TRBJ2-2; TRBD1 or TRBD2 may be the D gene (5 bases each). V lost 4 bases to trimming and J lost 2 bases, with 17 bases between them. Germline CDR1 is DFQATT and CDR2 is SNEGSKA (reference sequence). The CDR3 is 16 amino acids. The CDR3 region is CSAIHSGTENTGELFF. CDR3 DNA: TGCAGTGCTATTCACTCCGGGACGGAAAACACCGGGGAGCTGTTTTTT.

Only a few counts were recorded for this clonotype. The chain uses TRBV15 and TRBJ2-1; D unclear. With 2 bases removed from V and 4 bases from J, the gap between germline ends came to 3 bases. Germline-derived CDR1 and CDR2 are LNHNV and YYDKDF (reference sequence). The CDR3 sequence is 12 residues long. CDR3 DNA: TGTGCCACCAGCAGACATTACAATGAGCAGTTCTTC. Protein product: CATSRHYNEQFF. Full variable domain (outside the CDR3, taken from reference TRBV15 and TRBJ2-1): DAMVIQNPRYQVTQFGKPVTLSCSQTLNHNVMYWYQQKSSQAPKLLFHYYDKDFNNEADTPDNFQSRRPNTSFCFLDIRSPGLGDTAMYLCATSRHYNEQFFGPGTRLTVL.

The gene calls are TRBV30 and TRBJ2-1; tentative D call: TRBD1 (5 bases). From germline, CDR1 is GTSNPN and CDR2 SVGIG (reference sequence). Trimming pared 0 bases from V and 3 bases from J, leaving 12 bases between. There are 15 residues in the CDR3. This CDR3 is CAWSVGQGYYNEQFF. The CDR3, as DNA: TGTGCCTGGAGTGTAGGGCAGGGATACTACAATGAGCAGTTCTTC.

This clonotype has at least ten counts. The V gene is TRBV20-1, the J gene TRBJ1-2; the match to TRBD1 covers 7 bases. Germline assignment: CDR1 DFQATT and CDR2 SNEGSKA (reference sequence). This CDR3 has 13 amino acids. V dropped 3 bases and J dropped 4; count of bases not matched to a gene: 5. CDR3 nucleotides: TGCAGTGCTAGCGCGGACAGGACCTATGGCTACACCTTC. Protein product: CSASADRTYGYTF.

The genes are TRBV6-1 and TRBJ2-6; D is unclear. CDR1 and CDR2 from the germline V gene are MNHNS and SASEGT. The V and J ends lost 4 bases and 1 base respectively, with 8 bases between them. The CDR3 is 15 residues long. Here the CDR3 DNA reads TGTGCCAGCAGTGCCTTGGCTTCTGGGGCCAACGTCCTGACTTTC. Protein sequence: CASSALASGANVLTF.

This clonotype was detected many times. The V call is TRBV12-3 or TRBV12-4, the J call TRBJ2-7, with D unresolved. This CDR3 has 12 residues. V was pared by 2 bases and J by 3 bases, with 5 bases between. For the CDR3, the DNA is TGTGCCAGCAGTTTAAGGGACTACGAGCAGTACTTC. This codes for CASSLRDYEQYF.

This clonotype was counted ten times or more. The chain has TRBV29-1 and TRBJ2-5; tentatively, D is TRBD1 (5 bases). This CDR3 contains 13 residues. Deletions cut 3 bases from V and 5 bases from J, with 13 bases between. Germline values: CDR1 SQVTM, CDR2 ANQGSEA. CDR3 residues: CSVDRAKRETQYF. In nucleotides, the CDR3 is TGCAGCGTTGACAGGGCAAAAAGGGAGACCCAGTACTTC.

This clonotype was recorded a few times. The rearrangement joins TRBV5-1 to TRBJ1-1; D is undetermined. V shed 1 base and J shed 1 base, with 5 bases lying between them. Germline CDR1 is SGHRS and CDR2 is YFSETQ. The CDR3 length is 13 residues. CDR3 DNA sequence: TGCGCCAGCAGCTTGACCCAGAACACTGAAGCTTTCTTT. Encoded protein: CASSLTQNTEAFF.

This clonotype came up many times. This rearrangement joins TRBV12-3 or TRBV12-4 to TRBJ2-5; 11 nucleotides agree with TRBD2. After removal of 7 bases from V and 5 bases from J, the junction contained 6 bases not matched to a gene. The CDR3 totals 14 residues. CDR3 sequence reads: CASTIAGGPETQYF. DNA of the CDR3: TGTGCCAGCACCATAGCGGGAGGGCCGGAGACCCAGTACTTC.

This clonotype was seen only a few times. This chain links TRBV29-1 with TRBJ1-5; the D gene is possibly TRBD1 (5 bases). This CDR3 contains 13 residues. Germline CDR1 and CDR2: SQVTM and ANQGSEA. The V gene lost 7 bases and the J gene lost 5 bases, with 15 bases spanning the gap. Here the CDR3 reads CSGRTGGDQPQHF. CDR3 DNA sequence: TGCAGCGGCCGAACAGGTGGAGATCAGCCCCAGCATTTT.

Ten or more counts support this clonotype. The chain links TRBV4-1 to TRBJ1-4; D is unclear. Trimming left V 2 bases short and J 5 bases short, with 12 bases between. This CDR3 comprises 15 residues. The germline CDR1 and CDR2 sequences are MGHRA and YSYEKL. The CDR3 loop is CASSQFWTDNEKLFF. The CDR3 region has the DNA TGCGCCAGCAGCCAATTTTGGACGGACAATGAAAAACTGTTTTTT.